This TCR beta chain comes out of a study of control samples from healthy donors and cancer patients. This CDR3 contains 14 residues. Germline V gene data show CDR1 as SGHVS and CDR2 as FNYEAQ. Between the trimmed V and J ends, which lost 8 bases and 10 bases, there was a span of 21 bases. Produced via immunoSEQ multiplex PCR; TCRdb's table is partial and in-frame only. Among roughly 47,000 clones listed, around 87% were seen once. V usage is TRBV7-6 and J usage is TRBJ2-1; possibly TRBD2 for D (6 bases). The clonotype originates from a woman in her fifties or sixties with lung cancer. The sequencing input was PBMCs. The CDR3 is CASSRSGGLAEQFF. Here the CDR3 DNA reads TGTGCCAGCTCCAGAAGTGGGGGGTTGGCAGAGCAGTTCTTC.